The table lists the clone carrying this T cell receptor beta chain with a few counts. This entry belongs to a study of post-analysis software for immune sequencing data. The TCR beta cDNA libraries contained unique molecular identifiers. MiXCR, applied by TCRdb to the PCR reads, yields one record per CDR3 protein. In the table there are approximately 730,000 distinct CDR3 sequences, roughly 27% of which are singletons. The clonotype originates from a girl aged 5-17 years with multiple sclerosis. The sequenced sample consisted of blood.

CDR3 loop: CASSLTTSPYNEQFF. The CDR3 coding sequence is TGTGCCAGCAGTCTCACGACTTCCCCATACAATGAGCAGTTCTTC. This rearrangement joins TRBV2 to TRBJ2-1; D is unresolved. Trimming removed 5 bases at V and 4 bases at J, with 15 bases between. The germline CDR1 and CDR2 sequences are SNHLY and FYNNEI. This CDR3 has 15 residues.